By share of the sample, the clone carrying this TCR beta chain is large. The antigen remains unidentified. Four subsets defined by PD-1 and/or TIGIT were sorted from live CD3+CD8+TCRalphabeta+ cells. TCR libraries were prepared from roughly 15 ng of total RNA with the QIAseq Immune Repertoire TCR panel. MiXCR, run by TCRdb on the reads, gives a single entry per CDR3 protein. The data contain 350 to 450 distinct CDR3 sequences, roughly 11% of them singletons. V lost 1 base and J lost 2; bases outside the gene matches: 2. Germline V lookup: CDR1 SGHTA, CDR2 FQGNSA. This CDR3 has 16 residues. The sample comes from a study of circulating CD8 cells and anti-PD-1 response in melanoma. For the study at large: Non-responders showed stable or progressive disease; responders showed complete or partial response. General study results and limits: Previously treated and treatment-naive patients were pooled together. Clonotype sharing was highest between DPOS and TIGIT subsets.

Sample: CD8+ T cells from PBMCs, taken at baseline or after one month of anti-PD-1 therapy (not recorded which). The chain links TRBV7-2 to TRBJ2-3; 11 bases fit TRBD2. This clonotype was obtained from a human donor with melanoma. As DNA, the CDR3 is TGTGCCAGCAGCTTAGGACTAGCGGGGATCACAGATACGCAGTATTTT. Amino acid sequence: CASSLGLAGITDTQYF.